Following are 19 T cell receptor beta chains from one sample sequenced in a study of T-cell memory formation after mild COVID-19. TCRdb recomputed calls from the 5' RACE reads with MiXCR, one row per CDR3 protein. Among 290,000 or so distinct CDR3 sequences listed, around 19% were seen once. The sequenced material came from PBMCs or a T cell subset sorted from them (not recorded which). The source is a man aged 18-30 years who had mild COVID-19 (a few samples of this study predate the infection). Cell type and time point are not known.

This clonotype has more than one count but fewer than ten. The chain is built from TRBV6-6 and TRBJ2-5; D might be TRBD1 (5 bases). The CDR3 extends over 15 amino acids. CDR1 is MNHNY and CDR2 is SVGAGI in the germline V gene (reference sequence). The germline V and J ends were trimmed by 0 bases and 4 bases, with 12 bases remaining between them. The CDR3 here is CASSYSGREGETQYF. The CDR3 region has the DNA TGTGCCAGCAGTTACTCAGGCAGGGAAGGAGAGACCCAGTACTTC.

This chain uses TRBV7-2 with TRBJ1-2; D unresolved. Germline CDR1 reads SGHTA; CDR2 reads FQGNSA. V was trimmed by 7 bases and J by 4 bases, leaving 13 bases between them. This CDR3 region has 13 residues. DNA of the CDR3: TGTGCCAGCACCGCATCCCGGGGCTATGGCTACACCTTC. Its protein is CASTASRGYGYTF.

CDR3 nucleotides: TGTGCCAGCAGCTATAGAGGACAGGGGGCGGGAGGCTACACCTTC. Amino acids: CASSYRGQGAGGYTF. J is TRBJ1-2 and V is TRBV7-2; TRBD1 agrees at 11 bases. From germline, CDR1 is SGHTA and CDR2 FQGNSA. J was trimmed by 8 bases and V by 4 bases; bases with no gene match: 9. This CDR3 is built from 15 residues.

The V and J genes are TRBV5-1 and TRBJ2-3; D unclear. In germline, CDR1 is SGHRS, CDR2 YFSETQ. The CDR3 loop spans 15 amino acids. The V end lost 2 bases, the J end lost 1 base, and 11 bases lay between the germline ends. The CDR3 nucleotides are TGCGCCAGCAGCTTCGACGGCTATGGCACAGATACGCAGTATTTT. It translates to CASSFDGYGTDTQYF.

V and J are TRBV3-1 and TRBJ2-7; D unclear. This CDR3 contains 17 residues. Germline-derived CDR1 and CDR2 are LGHDT and YNNKEL (reference sequence). V lost 4 bases to trimming and J lost 0 bases, with 19 bases between them. CDR3: CASSPAVKSLSSYEQYF. The DNA for the CDR3 is TGTGCCAGCAGCCCTGCCGTCAAGTCGCTGAGCTCCTACGAGCAGTACTTC.

This clonotype was seen just once. The CDR3 sequence is CASSQESPRLNYGYTF. The CDR3 DNA sequence: TGCGCCAGCAGCCAAGAGTCCCCAAGGCTGAACTATGGCTACACCTTC. The rearrangement links TRBV4-3 to TRBJ1-2, with D unclear. Trimming stripped 0 bases from V and 2 bases from J, with 13 bases between. The CDR3 contains 16 residues. Germline V gene lookup returns CDR1 LGHNA and CDR2 YSLEER.

This clonotype was counted only a few times. The chain employs TRBV29-1 and TRBJ2-3; 10 nucleotides match TRBD1. V trimming: 7 bases; J trimming: 3 bases; junction bases outside the gene matches: 4. Germline assignment: CDR1 SQVTM and CDR2 ANQGSEA. The CDR3 length is 13 residues. The CDR3 spells CSAGQGVTDTQYF. CDR3 nucleotides: TGCAGCGCCGGACAGGGGGTTACAGATACGCAGTATTTT.

The chain's CDR3 is CASSLVLAIREQFF. The CDR3 coding sequence is TGTGCCAGCAGCTTAGTCCTAGCGATACGGGAGCAGTTCTTC. The chain uses TRBV7-9 and TRBJ2-1; tentative D call: TRBD2 (6 bases). Trimming took off 1 base at V and 10 bases at J, with 14 bases between the two ends. The CDR3 covers 14 residues. CDR1 and CDR2 from the germline V gene are SEHNR and FQNEAQ (reference sequence).

This clonotype was counted a few times. In nucleotides, the CDR3 is TGCAGTGCTCCCCGGGGGCGGAGCACAGATACGCAGTATTTT. Translating it yields CSAPRGRSTDTQYF. The gene calls are TRBV20-1 and TRBJ2-3; perhaps D is TRBD1 or TRBD2 (6 bases each). The CDR3 covers 14 residues. CDR1 and CDR2 from the germline V gene are DFQATT and SNEGSKA (reference sequence). The ends were cut back, 5 bases at V and 0 bases at J, with 12 bases in the middle.

The gene calls are TRBV7-2 and TRBJ2-3; D is possibly TRBD1 (6 bases). The germline gives CDR1 SGHTA, CDR2 FQGNSA. The CDR3 is 14 residues long. The ends were cut back, 10 bases at V and 0 bases at J, with 14 bases in the middle. The CDR3 spells CATRQAASTDTQYF. The CDR3 nucleotides are TGTGCCACCAGACAGGCGGCTAGCACAGATACGCAGTATTTT.

The rearrangement uses TRBV12-3 or TRBV12-4 and TRBJ2-3; D unclear. V was trimmed by 4 bases and J by 1 base, leaving 15 bases between them. This CDR3 contains 16 residues. CDR3 loop: CASSYQRNHRTDTQYF. For the CDR3, the DNA is TGTGCCAGCAGTTATCAGAGAAACCATCGCACAGATACGCAGTATTTT.

This clonotype was seen more than once but under ten times. The chain is built from TRBV18 and TRBJ1-2; tentative D call: TRBD1 (5 bases). V was shortened by 4 bases and J by 1 base, with 16 bases between the two germline ends. The CDR3 runs to 16 residues. CDR1 is KGHSH and CDR2 is LQKENI in the germline V gene. As DNA, the CDR3 is TGTGCCAGCTCACTCGGGACGCCGCACAATAACTATGGCTACACCTTC. This sequence encodes CASSLGTPHNNYGYTF.

CDR3 protein: CASSYRDYMYNEQFF. As DNA, the CDR3 is TGTGCCAGCAGCTACCGGGACTATATGTACAATGAGCAGTTCTTC. The genes are TRBV7-9 and TRBJ2-1; 7 bases fit TRBD2. CDR3 length: 15 residues. The germline gives CDR1 SEHNR, CDR2 FQNEAQ (reference sequence). V lost 4 bases, J lost 4 bases, and 7 bases stayed unmatched.

J is TRBJ2-7 and V is TRBV20-1; 9 positions match TRBD1. Germline V CDR1 and CDR2: DFQATT, SNEGSKA (reference sequence). The V and J ends lost 3 bases and 4 bases, in that order; junction bases with no gene match: 10. The CDR3 has 15 residues. CDR3 region: CSASLPGQGAYEQYF. CDR3 sequence (DNA): TGCAGTGCTAGCCTCCCGGGACAGGGCGCGTACGAGCAGTACTTC.

The chain joins TRBV30 to TRBJ1-6; 8 nucleotides agree with TRBD1. Trimming removed 3 bases from V and 7 bases from J; junction bases left unmatched: 5. Germline CDR1 is GTSNPN and CDR2 is SVGIG (reference sequence). This CDR3 is built from 14 residues. CDR3 DNA sequence: TGTGCCTGGAGGTCCGACAGGGGAAATTCACCCCTCCACTTT. Translating it yields CAWRSDRGNSPLHF.

V usage is TRBV11-2 and J usage is TRBJ1-1; D gene ambiguous. The length of the CDR3 is 13 residues. The V end was cut by 3 bases, the J end by 1 base, with 6 bases between. CDR1 is SGHAT and CDR2 is FQNNGV in the germline V gene. The CDR3 sequence is CASSFLENTEAFF. DNA for the CDR3: TGTGCCAGCAGCTTTTTGGAGAACACTGAAGCTTTCTTT.

There are a few counts of this clonotype. This rearrangement joins TRBV6-2 or TRBV6-3 to TRBJ2-4, with TRBD1 as a possible D gene (6 bases). Germline CDR1 reads MNHEY; CDR2 reads SVGEGT. The CDR3 loop spans 15 amino acids. CDR3 region: CASWGLDGTKNIQYF. DNA for the CDR3: TGTGCGAGCTGGGGGCTAGATGGGACCAAAAACATTCAGTACTTC.

The chain employs TRBV7-9 and TRBJ1-1; perhaps TRBD1 as D (5 bases). This CDR3 has 13 residues. Trimming shortened V by 3 bases and J by 5 bases, and 10 bases separated the two germline ends. Germline CDR1 is SEHNR and CDR2 is FQNEAQ (reference sequence). CDR3 sequence: CASSFPGGTEAFF. CDR3 DNA sequence: TGTGCCAGCAGCTTTCCCGGGGGGACTGAAGCTTTCTTT.

This clonotype was counted many times. This sequence joins TRBV5-1 and TRBJ2-1, with a weak D call TRBD2 (5 bases). The V gene's germline CDR1 is SGHRS and CDR2 YFSETQ. V shed 4 bases and J shed 8 bases, with 19 bases lying between them. CDR3 length: 15 amino acids. DNA of the CDR3: TGCGCCAGCAGCCCAAAACAGCCCCCGGGATATGAGCAGTTCTTC. It translates to CASSPKQPPGYEQFF.